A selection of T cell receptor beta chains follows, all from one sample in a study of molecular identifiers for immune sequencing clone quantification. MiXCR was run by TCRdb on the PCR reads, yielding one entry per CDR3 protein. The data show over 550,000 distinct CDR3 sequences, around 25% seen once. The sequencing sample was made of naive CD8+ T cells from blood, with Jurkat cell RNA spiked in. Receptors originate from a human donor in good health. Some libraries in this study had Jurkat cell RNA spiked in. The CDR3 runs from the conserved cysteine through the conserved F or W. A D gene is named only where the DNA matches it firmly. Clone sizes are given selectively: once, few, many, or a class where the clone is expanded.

CDR3 protein: CASSPTGTGGYSGELFF; CDR3 DNA: TGTGCCAGCAGCCCGACCGGGACAGGGGGCTACTCCGGGGAGCTGTTTTTT; J gene: TRBJ2-2; D gene: TRBD1; clone size: .; V gene: TRBV13
CDR3 protein: CASSQGPTSYEQYF; CDR3 DNA: TGCGCCAGCAGCCAAGGGCCCACTTCCTACGAGCAGTACTTC; J gene: TRBJ2-7; D gene: .; clone size: few; V gene: TRBV4-3
CDR3 protein: CSASGGGLYEQYF; CDR3 DNA: TGCAGTGCTAGCGGGGGGGGACTCTACGAGCAGTACTTC; J gene: TRBJ2-7; D gene: TRBD2; clone size: .; V gene: TRBV20-1
CDR3 protein: CASSLIAGQGVNTEAFF; CDR3 DNA: TGTGCCAGCAGCTTAATAGCCGGACAGGGTGTGAACACTGAAGCTTTCTTT; J gene: TRBJ1-1; D gene: TRBD1; clone size: few; V gene: TRBV13
CDR3 protein: CAWSLSGFTDTQYF; CDR3 DNA: TGTGCCTGGAGTCTTAGCGGATTCACAGATACGCAGTATTTT; J gene: TRBJ2-3; D gene: .; clone size: .; V gene: TRBV30
CDR3 protein: CASSYFVDRLFEQYF; CDR3 DNA: TGTGCCAGCAGTTACTTCGTGGACAGGTTATTCGAGCAGTACTTC; J gene: TRBJ2-7; D gene: TRBD1; clone size: .; V gene: TRBV6-2/TRBV6-3
CDR3 protein: CASSIYTGELFF; CDR3 DNA: TGTGCCAGTAGTATTTACACCGGGGAGCTGTTTTTT; J gene: TRBJ2-2; D gene: .; clone size: many; V gene: TRBV19
CDR3 protein: CASSHGTGRGELFF; CDR3 DNA: TGTGCCAGCAGCCATGGGACAGGCCGGGGGGAACTGTTTTTT; J gene: TRBJ1-4; D gene: TRBD1; clone size: many; V gene: TRBV7-9
CDR3 protein: CASSLVLAVGNEQFF; CDR3 DNA: TGTGCCAGCAGCTTAGTACTAGCGGTGGGGAATGAGCAGTTCTTC; J gene: TRBJ2-1; D gene: TRBD2; clone size: few; V gene: TRBV7-2
CDR3 protein: CAWRDDRAEQYF; CDR3 DNA: TGTGCCTGGAGAGATGACAGGGCCGAGCAGTACTTC; J gene: TRBJ2-7; D gene: TRBD1; clone size: few; V gene: TRBV30
CDR3 protein: CASSTYAEQGNYNSPLHF; CDR3 DNA: TGTGCCAGCAGTACATACGCCGAACAGGGGAACTATAATTCACCCCTCCACTTT; J gene: TRBJ1-6; D gene: TRBD1; clone size: few; V gene: TRBV28
CDR3 protein: CATSDWQGNEQFF; CDR3 DNA: TGTGCCACCAGTGATTGGCAGGGCAATGAGCAGTTCTTC; J gene: TRBJ2-1; D gene: .; clone size: few; V gene: TRBV24-1
CDR3 protein: CASSQTSGGTDTQYF; CDR3 DNA: TGTGCCAGCAGCCAAACTAGCGGGGGCACAGATACGCAGTATTTT; J gene: TRBJ2-3; D gene: TRBD2; clone size: many; V gene: TRBV6-2/TRBV6-3
CDR3 protein: CASSYWQVSTEAFF; CDR3 DNA: TGTGCCAGCAGTTACTGGCAGGTTAGCACTGAAGCTTTCTTT; J gene: TRBJ1-1; D gene: .; clone size: many; V gene: TRBV6-2/TRBV6-3
CDR3 protein: CSASPGANVLTF; CDR3 DNA: TGCAGTGCCAGCCCTGGGGCCAACGTCCTGACTTTC; J gene: TRBJ2-6; D gene: .; clone size: .; V gene: TRBV20-1
CDR3 protein: CASRGTGQRGYTEAFF; CDR3 DNA: TGCGCCAGCAGGGGGACAGGCCAGCGGGGGTACACTGAAGCTTTCTTT; J gene: TRBJ1-1; D gene: TRBD1; clone size: many; V gene: TRBV4-3
CDR3 protein: CASSPRQGGHEQFF; CDR3 DNA: TGTGCCAGCAGCCCAAGACAGGGGGGTCATGAGCAGTTCTTC; J gene: TRBJ2-1; D gene: TRBD1; clone size: .; V gene: TRBV7-9
CDR3 protein: CSASGRRFGNVQFF; CDR3 DNA: TGCAGCGCTAGCGGGAGGCGATTTGGCAATGTGCAGTTCTTC; J gene: TRBJ2-1; D gene: TRBD2; clone size: .; V gene: TRBV29-1
CDR3 protein: CASSQADREFPFTPRANVLTF; CDR3 DNA: TGTGCCAGCAGCCAGGCAGACAGGGAATTTCCCTTTACCCCTCGGGCCAACGTCCTGACTTTC; J gene: TRBJ2-6; D gene: TRBD1; clone size: .; V gene: TRBV3-1
CDR3 protein: CASSFRWEPGGEQYF; CDR3 DNA: TGCGCCAGCAGCTTTCGGTGGGAGCCCGGCGGCGAGCAGTACTTC; J gene: TRBJ2-7; D gene: .; clone size: many; V gene: TRBV5-1
CDR3 protein: CASSQELSTDSQYF; CDR3 DNA: TGCGCCAGCAGCCAAGAGTTAAGCACAGATTCGCAGTATTTT; J gene: TRBJ2-3; D gene: .; clone size: .; V gene: TRBV4-3
CDR3 protein: CASSQATGYEQYF; CDR3 DNA: TGTGCCAGCAGCCAAGCCACAGGGTACGAGCAGTACTTC; J gene: TRBJ2-7; D gene: .; clone size: many; V gene: TRBV14
CDR3 protein: CASSYEGNYEQYF; CDR3 DNA: TGTGCCAGCAGTTACGAGGGGAACTACGAGCAGTACTTC; J gene: TRBJ2-7; D gene: .; clone size: .; V gene: TRBV6-6
CDR3 protein: CAWRARWDRAYNEQFF; CDR3 DNA: TGTGCCTGGAGAGCCCGTTGGGACAGGGCCTACAATGAGCAGTTCTTC; J gene: TRBJ2-1; D gene: TRBD1; clone size: few; V gene: TRBV30
CDR3 protein: CASSQDKAGYNEQFF; CDR3 DNA: TGCGCCAGCAGCCAAGATAAGGCGGGGTACAATGAGCAGTTCTTC; J gene: TRBJ2-1; D gene: .; clone size: .; V gene: TRBV4-3
CDR3 protein: CASIQTGETEAFF; CDR3 DNA: TGTGCCAGCATCCAGACAGGGGAAACTGAAGCTTTCTTT; J gene: TRBJ1-1; D gene: TRBD1; clone size: .; V gene: TRBV5-4
CDR3 protein: CASSSFDRENYGYTF; CDR3 DNA: TGTGCCAGCAGCTCGTTCGACAGGGAGAACTATGGCTACACCTTC; J gene: TRBJ1-2; D gene: TRBD1; clone size: .; V gene: TRBV9
CDR3 protein: CSARDMGQGAREQYF; CDR3 DNA: TGCAGTGCTAGAGATATGGGACAGGGGGCTAGAGAGCAGTACTTC; J gene: TRBJ2-7; D gene: TRBD1; clone size: .; V gene: TRBV20-1
CDR3 protein: CASSLVGQGSQSLYGYTF; CDR3 DNA: TGTGCCAGCAGCTTGGTGGGACAGGGGTCGCAGAGTCTCTATGGCTACACCTTC; J gene: TRBJ1-2; D gene: TRBD1; clone size: few; V gene: TRBV7-9
CDR3 protein: CASCEFTEYYEQYF; CDR3 DNA: TGCGCCAGCTGTGAGTTCACAGAGTACTACGAGCAGTACTTC; J gene: TRBJ2-7; D gene: .; clone size: .; V gene: TRBV10-2
CDR3 protein: CATSGESPGALGFEQFF; CDR3 DNA: TGTGCCACCAGTGGGGAGTCACCGGGAGCACTGGGTTTTGAGCAGTTCTTC; J gene: TRBJ2-1; D gene: .; clone size: few; V gene: TRBV24-1
CDR3 protein: CASSFPPFSPGLSGKGVEETQYF; CDR3 DNA: TGTGCCAGCAGTTTTCCCCCCTTTTCACCAGGGCTTAGCGGGAAGGGGGTCGAGGAGACCCAGTACTTC; J gene: TRBJ2-5; D gene: TRBD2; clone size: .; V gene: TRBV28
CDR3 protein: CASSSGVNEQYF; CDR3 DNA: TGTGCCAGCAGTTCAGGGGTGAACGAGCAGTACTTC; J gene: TRBJ2-7; D gene: .; clone size: .; V gene: TRBV12-3/TRBV12-4
CDR3 protein: CASLARSAYNEQFF; CDR3 DNA: TGTGCCAGCCTGGCGCGCAGCGCCTACAATGAGCAGTTCTTC; J gene: TRBJ2-1; D gene: .; clone size: many; V gene: TRBV6-1
CDR3 protein: CASSPTGPNQPQHF; CDR3 DNA: TGTGCCAGCAGCCCGACAGGCCCGAATCAGCCCCAGCATTTT; J gene: TRBJ1-5; D gene: .; clone size: many; V gene: TRBV7-9
CDR3 protein: CASSENGYNTEAFF; CDR3 DNA: TGTGCCAGCAGTGAGAACGGCTACAACACTGAAGCTTTCTTT; J gene: TRBJ1-1; D gene: .; clone size: many; V gene: TRBV2
CDR3 protein: CASTHRSYEQYF; CDR3 DNA: TGTGCCAGCACCCACAGGTCCTACGAGCAGTACTTC; J gene: TRBJ2-7; D gene: .; clone size: .; V gene: TRBV6-6
CDR3 protein: CASSTAGGPYEQYF; CDR3 DNA: TGTGCCAGCAGTACAGCGGGAGGCCCCTACGAGCAGTACTTC; J gene: TRBJ2-7; D gene: TRBD2; clone size: .; V gene: TRBV27
CDR3 protein: CASSREELPDTQYF; CDR3 DNA: TGCGCCAGCAGCCGGGAGGAACTTCCGGATACGCAGTATTTT; J gene: TRBJ2-3; D gene: .; clone size: many; V gene: TRBV4-3
CDR3 protein: CASGPGASGVNEQFF; CDR3 DNA: TGTGCTAGTGGCCCGGGGGCTAGCGGGGTCAATGAGCAGTTCTTC; J gene: TRBJ2-1; D gene: TRBD2; clone size: many; V gene: TRBV12-5
CDR3 protein: CAWSPDKYEQYF; CDR3 DNA: TGTGCCTGGAGCCCAGACAAGTATGAACAGTACTTC; J gene: TRBJ2-7; D gene: .; clone size: .; V gene: TRBV30
CDR3 protein: CSAPTSGGLDEQFF; CDR3 DNA: TGCAGTGCACCTACTAGCGGGGGGTTGGATGAGCAGTTCTTC; J gene: TRBJ2-1; D gene: TRBD2; clone size: few; V gene: TRBV20-1
CDR3 protein: CASSYGGDYEQYF; CDR3 DNA: TGTGCCAGCAGTTACGGCGGGGACTACGAGCAGTACTTC; J gene: TRBJ2-7; D gene: .; clone size: many; V gene: TRBV6-6
CDR3 protein: CASSSDRGVDTEAFF; CDR3 DNA: TGTGCCAGCAGCTCTGACAGGGGGGTGGACACTGAAGCTTTCTTT; J gene: TRBJ1-1; D gene: TRBD1; clone size: few; V gene: TRBV13
CDR3 protein: CASSLERNYEQYF; CDR3 DNA: TGTGCCAGCAGCTTGGAACGGAACTACGAGCAGTACTTC; J gene: TRBJ2-7; D gene: .; clone size: many; V gene: TRBV5-6
CDR3 protein: CASSVEAGWTGELFF; CDR3 DNA: TGTGCCAGCAGCGTAGAGGCAGGGTGGACCGGGGAGCTGTTTTTT; J gene: TRBJ2-2; D gene: .; clone size: .; V gene: TRBV9
CDR3 protein: CATSRALPGQGTPEAFF; CDR3 DNA: TGTGCCACCAGCAGAGCTTTACCGGGACAGGGTACGCCTGAAGCTTTCTTT; J gene: TRBJ1-1; D gene: TRBD1; clone size: .; V gene: TRBV15
CDR3 protein: CASSIASPTGELFF; CDR3 DNA: TGTGCCAGTAGTATAGCTTCCCCGACCGGGGAGCTGTTTTTT; J gene: TRBJ2-2; D gene: .; clone size: .; V gene: TRBV19
CDR3 protein: CASSLGGLFEQYF; CDR3 DNA: TGTGCCAGCAGTTTAGGAGGTCTTTTCGAGCAGTACTTC; J gene: TRBJ2-7; D gene: .; clone size: .; V gene: TRBV27
CDR3 protein: CASSVAADSSYEQYF; CDR3 DNA: TGTGCCAGCAGCGTAGCGGCCGACAGCTCCTACGAGCAGTACTTC; J gene: TRBJ2-7; D gene: .; clone size: few; V gene: TRBV9
CDR3 protein: CASSQVRRSDGYTF; CDR3 DNA: TGCGCCAGCAGCCAAGTTCGACGTTCCGATGGCTACACCTTC; J gene: TRBJ1-2; D gene: .; clone size: .; V gene: TRBV4-1
CDR3 protein: CASSVTSLAGYSDTQYF; CDR3 DNA: TGTGCCAGCAGCGTAACCTCTCTAGCGGGGTACTCAGATACGCAGTATTTT; J gene: TRBJ2-3; D gene: TRBD2; clone size: .; V gene: TRBV9